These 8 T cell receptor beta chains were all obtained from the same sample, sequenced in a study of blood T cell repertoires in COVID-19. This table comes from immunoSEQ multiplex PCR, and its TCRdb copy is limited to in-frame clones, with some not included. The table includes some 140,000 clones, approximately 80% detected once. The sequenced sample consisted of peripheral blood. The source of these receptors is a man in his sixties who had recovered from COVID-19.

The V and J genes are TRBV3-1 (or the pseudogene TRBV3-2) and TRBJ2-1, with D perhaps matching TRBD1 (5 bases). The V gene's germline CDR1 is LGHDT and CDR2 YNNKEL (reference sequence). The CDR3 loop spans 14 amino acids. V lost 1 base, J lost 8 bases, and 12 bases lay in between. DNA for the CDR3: TGTGCCAGCAGCCAAGGCCTGGGGCGTGATGAGCAGTTCTTC. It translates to CASSQGLGRDEQFF.

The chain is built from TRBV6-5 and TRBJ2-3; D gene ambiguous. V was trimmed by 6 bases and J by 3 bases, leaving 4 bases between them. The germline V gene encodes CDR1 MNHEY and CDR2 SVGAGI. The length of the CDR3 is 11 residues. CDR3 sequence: CASSKTDTQYF. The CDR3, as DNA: TGTGCCAGCAGCAAAACAGATACGCAGTATTTT.

CDR3 in amino acids: CASSPVGGKETQYF. The CDR3 region has the DNA TGTGCCAGCAGCCCAGTAGGGGGTAAGGAGACCCAGTACTTC. V gene TRBV28 combines with J gene TRBJ2-5, with D possibly matching TRBD1 (6 bases). Looked up from germline, CDR1 is MDHEN and CDR2 is SYDVKM. The CDR3 has 14 amino acids. Trimming cost V 6 bases and J 5 bases, with 16 bases left between them.

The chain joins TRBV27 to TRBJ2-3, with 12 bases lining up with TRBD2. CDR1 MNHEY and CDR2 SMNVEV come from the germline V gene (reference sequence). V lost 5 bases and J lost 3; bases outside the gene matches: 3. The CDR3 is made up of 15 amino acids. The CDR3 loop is CASSRLAGETDTQYF. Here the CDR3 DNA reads TGTGCCAGCAGTAGACTAGCGGGAGAGACAGATACGCAGTATTTT.

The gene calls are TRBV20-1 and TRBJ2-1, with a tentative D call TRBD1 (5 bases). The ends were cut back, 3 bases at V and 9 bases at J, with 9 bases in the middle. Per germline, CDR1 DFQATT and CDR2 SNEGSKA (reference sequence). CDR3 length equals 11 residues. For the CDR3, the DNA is TGCAGTGCTAGGCCAGGGCCTGAGCAGTTCTTC. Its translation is CSARPGPEQFF.

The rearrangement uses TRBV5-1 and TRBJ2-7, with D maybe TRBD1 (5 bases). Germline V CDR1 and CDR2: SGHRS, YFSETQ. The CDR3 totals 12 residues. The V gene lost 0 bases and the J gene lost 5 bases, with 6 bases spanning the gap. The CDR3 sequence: CASSLARDEQYF. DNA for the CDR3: TGCGCCAGCAGCTTGGCCAGGGACGAGCAGTACTTC.

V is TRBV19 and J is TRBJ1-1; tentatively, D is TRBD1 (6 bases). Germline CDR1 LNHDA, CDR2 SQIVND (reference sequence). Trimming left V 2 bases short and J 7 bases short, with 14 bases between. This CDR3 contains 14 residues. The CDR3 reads CASSITQGQGEAFF. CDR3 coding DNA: TGTGCCAGTAGTATAACCCAGGGGCAAGGTGAAGCTTTCTTT.

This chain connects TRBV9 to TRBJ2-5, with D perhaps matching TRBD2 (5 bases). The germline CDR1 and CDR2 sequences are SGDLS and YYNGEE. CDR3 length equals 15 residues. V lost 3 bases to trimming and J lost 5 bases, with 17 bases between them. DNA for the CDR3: TGTGCCAGCAGCGGCCCTACTAGTCAGCACGAGACCCAGTACTTC. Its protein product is CASSGPTSQHETQYF.